This is a list of T cell receptor beta chains from one sample in a study of T cells in localized non-small cell lung cancer. Profiled with immunoSEQ multiplex PCR; TCRdb holds only in-frame clones, not every one. Of about 3,200 clones in the sample, approximately 24% are singletons; the top ten hold 21%. Sequencing used lung tumor tissue, obtained before any cancer treatment. Every receptor here comes from a man aged 35-69 years with stage I lung adenocarcinoma. Both conserved end residues are part of each CDR3. The order of the fields is CDR3 protein, CDR3 DNA, D gene, V gene, J gene, clone size. The D gene is left open where the match is weak. Part of the rows lack a size; the others show once, few, many or a class for expanded clones.

CASSLVAHNQETQYF	TGCGCCAGCAGCTTGGTTGCGCACAACCAAGAGACCCAGTACTTC	NA	TRBV5-1	TRBJ2-5	NA
CASSHRPGTSGATEAFF	TGCGCCAGCAGTCACCGGCCGGGAACCTCGGGGGCCACTGAAGCTTTCTTT	NA	TRBV23-1	TRBJ1-1	few
CASSKLANNEQFF	TGTGCCAGCAGCAAACTAGCGAACAATGAGCAGTTCTTC	TRBD2	TRBV6-8	TRBJ2-1	NA
CASSVDRAYEQYF	TGTGCCAGCAGCGTTGACAGAGCCTACGAGCAGTACTTC	NA	TRBV9	TRBJ2-7	few
CASSTTGWVDTQYF	TGTGCCAGCAGTACCACAGGGTGGGTAGATACGCAGTATTTT	NA	TRBV25-1	TRBJ2-3	NA
CATRAGGRGNEQFF	TGTGCCACCAGGGCGGGGGGGCGGGGCAATGAGCAGTTCTTC	TRBD2	TRBV27	TRBJ2-1	NA
CASSPGLAGVADTQYF	TGTGCCAGCAGCCCAGGACTAGCGGGAGTAGCAGATACGCAGTATTTT	TRBD2	TRBV11-3	TRBJ2-3	NA
CASSLEGTGDENSPLHF	TGTGCCAGCAGCTTGGAAGGGACAGGGGACGAGAATTCACCCCTCCACTTT	TRBD1	TRBV11-3	TRBJ1-6	NA
CASSSATATNEKLFF	TGTGCCAGCAGTTCAGCAACCGCAACTAATGAAAAACTGTTTTTT	NA	TRBV25-1	TRBJ1-4	NA
CASSSLETGDLETQYF	TGCGCCAGCAGCTCCCTTGAGACGGGAGATCTGGAGACCCAGTACTTC	NA	TRBV4-1	TRBJ2-5	few
CASSPTRVLTEAFF	TGTGCCAGCAGTCCCACCAGGGTCCTGACTGAAGCTTTCTTT	NA	TRBV6-8	TRBJ1-1	large
CASSVSVTDTQYF	TGTGCCAGTAGTGTCTCGGTCACAGATACGCAGTATTTT	NA	TRBV19	TRBJ2-3	few
CASIPAGGSSYNEQFF	TGTGCCAGCATACCGGCGGGGGGGAGCTCCTACAATGAGCAGTTCTTC	TRBD2	TRBV28	TRBJ2-1	NA
CATLGGGNTGELFF	TGTGCCACTCTGGGAGGGGGGAACACCGGGGAGCTGTTTTTT	NA	TRBV6-8	TRBJ2-2	few
CATSRADTGDYIQYF	TGTGCCACCAGCAGAGCCGACACAGGGGATTACATTCAGTACTTC	TRBD1	TRBV15	TRBJ2-4	few
CASRSERGPYNSPLHF	TGTGCCAGCAGGTCTGAAAGGGGGCCCTATAATTCACCCCTCCACTTT	TRBD1	TRBV28	TRBJ1-6	few
CASSPGQSYEQYF	TGTGCCAGCTCACCCGGACAGTCATACGAGCAGTACTTC	NA	TRBV18	TRBJ2-7	NA
CASIVSLNTEAFF	TGTGCCAGCATCGTAAGTTTGAACACTGAAGCTTTCTTT	NA	TRBV6-8	TRBJ1-1	few
CASSLRGRGSTEAFF	TGTGCCAGCAGCTTACGGGGGCGGGGGTCTACTGAAGCTTTCTTT	NA	TRBV11-3	TRBJ1-1	few
CAWSVNYGYTF	TGTGCCTGGAGTGTAAACTATGGCTACACCTTC	NA	TRBV30	TRBJ1-2	few
CASSVTGFMNTEAFF	TGTGCCAGCAGCGTAACAGGGTTCATGAACACTGAAGCTTTCTTT	NA	TRBV9	TRBJ1-1	NA
CASTPGGGQGRNGYTF	TGTGCCAGCACCCCAGGAGGGGGCCAGGGAAGAAATGGCTACACCTTC	TRBD1	TRBV11-3	TRBJ1-2	NA
CATRDSMNTEAFF	TGCGCCACCAGGGACAGCATGAACACTGAAGCTTTCTTT	TRBD1	TRBV10-2	TRBJ1-1	NA
CASSQDDWDNEQFF	TGTGCCAGCAGCCAAGATGATTGGGACAATGAGCAGTTCTTC	NA	TRBV14	TRBJ2-1	NA
CASSLSGQAQVNF	TGTGCCAGCAGCTTATCGGGGCAGGCCCAGGTGAACTTC	NA	TRBV7-1	TRBJ2-7	NA
CASSVSWSTYGYTF	TGTGCCAGCAGTGTCTCTTGGTCTACTTATGGCTACACCTTC	NA	TRBV6-8	TRBJ1-2	few
CASSLSSGAWNTGELFF	TGCGCCAGCAGCTTGAGTTCTGGCGCTTGGAACACCGGGGAGCTGTTTTTT	NA	TRBV5-1	TRBJ2-2	NA
CAWSVQDSDTDTQYF	TGTGCCTGGAGTGTACAGGACAGCGACACAGATACGCAGTATTTT	NA	TRBV30	TRBJ2-3	NA